The clone carrying this T cell receptor beta chain was seen at least ten times. This sample stems from a study of T cell repertoires in cytomegalovirus infection. Germline V gene data show CDR1 as SGHTA and CDR2 as FQGNSA. The CDR3 is 13 amino acids. V was clipped by 4 bases and J by 7 bases, with 10 bases between them. A single record per CDR3 protein comes from TCRdb applying MiXCR to the reads. The table shows roughly 100,000 distinct CDR3 sequences, with approximately 16% occurring only once. Sequencing input: PBMCs. The clonotype originates from a human donor in good health (CMV status not recorded). Some clones in this sample may be carry-over from other donors' samples. The chain recombines TRBV7-2 with TRBJ2-2; no clear D gene. CDR3 sequence reads: CASSWSEGGELFF. The CDR3 coding sequence is TGTGCCAGCAGCTGGAGCGAAGGCGGGGAGCTGTTTTTT.